Listed here are 17 T cell receptor beta chains from one sample, sequenced in a study of cytomegalovirus exposure and HLA in healthy donors. 13 Jbeta primers and 60 Vbeta primers were used for the PCR. Profiled with immunoSEQ multiplex PCR; TCRdb holds only in-frame clones, not every one. The sample includes some 100,000 clones, approximately 72% of them seen just once. Sequences were obtained from PBMCs. The receptors here all came from a male donor in good health and CMV-seropositive.

This clone appeared many times. The chain joins TRBV4-2 to TRBJ1-5; the D gene is possibly TRBD1 (5 bases). V was clipped by 0 bases and J by 6 bases, with 12 bases between them. The germline V gene encodes CDR1 LGHNA and CDR2 YNFKEQ. The CDR3 is 15 residues long. The chain's CDR3 is CASSQESGRGQPQHF. The CDR3 DNA sequence: TGTGCCAGCAGCCAAGAATCAGGGCGCGGTCAGCCCCAGCATTTT.

This chain uses TRBV15 with TRBJ2-1, with 9 bases identical to TRBD1. The CDR3 loop spans 17 amino acids. Trimming at V came to 3 bases and at J to 8 bases, leaving 14 bases not matched to a gene. The germline V gene encodes CDR1 LNHNV and CDR2 YYDKDF (reference sequence). The CDR3 spells CATSSPGGTGRRDEQFF. The CDR3 nucleotides read TGTGCCACCAGCAGCCCCGGAGGGACAGGGAGGAGGGATGAGCAGTTCTTC.

The rearrangement uses TRBV28 and TRBJ1-3; D is undetermined. This CDR3 comprises 15 residues. V lost 4 bases and J lost 3, with 13 bases in between. CDR1 is MDHEN, CDR2 SYDVKM, per germline. The CDR3 DNA sequence: TGTGCCAGCAGTTCCTCCACCGGGAGTGGAAACACCATATATTTT. It yields the protein CASSSSTGSGNTIYF. Based on the CDR3 plus reference TRBV28 and TRBJ1-3, the full variable domain is DVKVTQSSRYLVKRTGEKVFLECVQDMDHENMFWYRQDPGLGLRLIYFSYDVKMKEKGDIPEGYSVSREKKERFSLILESASTNQTSMYLCASSSSTGSGNTIYFGEGSWLTVV.

In DNA form, the CDR3 reads TGTGCCAGCAGTTACTCGATAGGGGTCGGCTACACCTTC. Its translation is CASSYSIGVGYTF. The chain uses TRBV6-5 and TRBJ1-2, with D perhaps matching TRBD1 (5 bases). Germline CDR1 MNHEY, CDR2 SVGAGI. Trimming removed 0 bases from V and 8 bases from J, with 10 bases in between. The CDR3 is 13 residues long.

The rearrangement links TRBV10-3 to TRBJ1-2, with TRBD1 identical over 12 bases. V lost 0 bases to trimming and J lost 7 bases; unmatched junction nucleotides: 6. CDR1 is ENHRY and CDR2 is SYGVKD in the germline V gene. The CDR3 runs to 16 residues. Written as DNA, the CDR3 is TGTGCCATCAGTGAGTCGGGACAGGGGGCCGGCGGTGGCTACACCTTC. Its translation: CAISESGQGAGGGYTF.

The genes are TRBV27 and TRBJ2-3; 7 nucleotides agree with TRBD1. This CDR3 is 15 amino acids long. Germline V gene data show CDR1 as MNHEY and CDR2 as SMNVEV (reference sequence). V shed 4 bases and J 2 bases; nucleotides not matched to a gene: 6. CDR3 residues: CASSSTGAATDTQYF. The CDR3 coding sequence is TGTGCCAGCAGTTCTACAGGGGCCGCCACAGATACGCAGTATTTT.

This clone was seen a few times. The gene calls are TRBV6-4 and TRBJ2-3, with TRBD2 identical over 9 bases. Trimming at V came to 2 bases and at J to 4 bases, leaving 4 bases not matched to a gene. This CDR3 spans 15 amino acids. The germline CDR1 and CDR2 sequences are MRHNA and SNTAGT. CDR3 sequence (DNA): TGTGCCAGCAGTGACGCGGGGGGGCCTGCAGATACGCAGTATTTT. Protein sequence: CASSDAGGPADTQYF.

CDR3 loop: CATQPGQGDSPLHF. For the CDR3, the DNA is TGTGCCACTCAACCGGGACAGGGCGATTCACCCCTCCACTTT. This chain joins TRBV2 and TRBJ1-6; 9 nucleotides line up with TRBD1. Trimming cost V 10 bases and J 8 bases; bases outside gene matches: 9. CDR3 size: 14 residues. Germline V gene sequence: CDR1 SNHLY, CDR2 FYNNEI.

The rearrangement links TRBV4-2 to TRBJ1-6, with D perhaps TRBD1 (5 bases). The CDR3 covers 14 residues. Germline values: CDR1 LGHNA, CDR2 YNFKEQ. Trimming stripped 1 base from V and 8 bases from J, with 9 bases between. The CDR3 nucleotides read TGTGCCAGCAGCCAAGGGGTAGGGGATTCACCCCTCCACTTT. Translating it yields CASSQGVGDSPLHF.

This rearrangement joins TRBV28 to TRBJ1-3; no firm D call. There are 12 residues in the CDR3. V was shortened by 7 bases and J by 2 bases, with 6 bases between the two germline ends. Germline V gene lookup returns CDR1 MDHEN and CDR2 SYDVKM. The CDR3 loop is CASTRTGNTIYF. The CDR3 DNA follows: TGTGCCAGCACGAGGACTGGAAACACCATATATTTT.

This chain uses TRBV6-4 with TRBJ2-6; D might be TRBD1 (6 bases). CDR1 is MRHNA, CDR2 SNTAGT, per germline. The CDR3 covers 17 residues. Trimming stripped 6 bases from V and 0 bases from J, with 15 bases between. CDR3: CASRKGHLYSGANVLTF. In nucleotides, the CDR3 is TGTGCCAGCAGGAAGGGACACCTATACTCTGGGGCCAACGTCCTGACTTTC.

This chain links TRBV7-7 with TRBJ2-7; D is unclear. The CDR3 extends over 13 amino acids. V was clipped by 5 bases and J by 3 bases, with 11 bases between them. Germline values: CDR1 SSHAT, CDR2 FNYEAQ (reference sequence). CDR3: CASSPNLDYEQYF. CDR3 DNA sequence: TGTGCCAGCAGCCCTAACCTCGACTACGAGCAGTACTTC.

This chain joins TRBV19 and TRBJ1-5; 7 bases match TRBD1. There are 14 residues in the CDR3. Germline loops: CDR1 LNHDA, CDR2 SQIVND (reference sequence). V shed 6 bases, J shed 6 bases, and the junction held 8 bases outside the gene matches. The CDR3, as DNA: TGTGCCAGTAGACAGGGGTTGGAGCTTCAGCCCCAGCATTTT. Its translation is CASRQGLELQPQHF.

The genes are TRBV7-2 and TRBJ2-3; 8 positions agree with TRBD1. Germline V gene lookup returns CDR1 SGHTA and CDR2 FQGNSA. The CDR3 runs to 15 residues. Trimming removed 5 bases from V and 1 base from J; junction bases left unmatched: 5. The CDR3 sequence is CASSKTGQGTDTQYF. The CDR3 nucleotides read TGTGCCAGCAGCAAGACGGGACAGGGCACAGATACGCAGTATTTT.

CDR3 in amino acids: CASSISGVWSDTEAFF. The CDR3 DNA is TGTGCCAGCAGCATTTCAGGGGTATGGAGCGACACTGAAGCTTTCTTT. The J gene is TRBJ1-1, the V gene TRBV5-6; maybe TRBD1 (6 bases). This CDR3 region has 16 residues. Trimming shortened V by 4 bases and J by 3 bases, and 19 bases separated the two germline ends. CDR1 and CDR2 (germline): SGHDT, YYEEEE.

The chain couples TRBV19 to TRBJ1-2, with 10 bases lining up with TRBD1. V lost 8 bases and J lost 8; bases outside the gene matches: 8. Looked up from germline, CDR1 is LNHDA and CDR2 is SQIVND (reference sequence). The CDR3 consists of 13 residues. As DNA, the CDR3 is TGTGCCAGTCTGGGACAGGGGTTCGACGGCTACACCTTC. Translated, it gives CASLGQGFDGYTF.

The rearrangement uses TRBV30 and TRBJ2-7; weak D call: TRBD2 (5 bases). The CDR3 covers 14 residues. Trimming removed 4 bases at V and 3 bases at J, with 16 bases between. The germline CDR1 and CDR2 sequences are GTSNPN and SVGIG (reference sequence). The chain's CDR3 is CAWNQRGAVYEQYF. In DNA form, the CDR3 reads TGTGCCTGGAATCAACGGGGAGCGGTCTACGAGCAGTACTTC. Together with reference TRBV30 and TRBJ2-7, the CDR3 gives the full variable domain: SQTIHQWPATLVQPVGSPLSLECTVEGTSNPNLYWYRQAAGRGLQLLFYSVGIGQISSEVPQNLSASRPQDRQFILSSKKLLLSDSGFYLCAWNQRGAVYEQYFGPGTRLTVT.